These T cell receptor beta chains were read from a single sample in a study of early T cells in non-severe SARS-CoV-2 infection. Via MiXCR, TCRdb re-called the 5' RACE reads, giving one row per CDR3 protein. The table lists approximately 110,000 distinct CDR3 sequences, 15% of them singletons. Material for sequencing was whole blood. These receptors were taken from an adult who was a healthcare worker with PCR-confirmed SARS-CoV-2 infection or an uninfected control (not recorded which). The CDR3 runs from the conserved cysteine through the conserved F or W. Fields, in order: clone size, D gene, J gene, V gene, CDR3 DNA, CDR3 protein. The D gene is left open where the match is weak. Not all rows give a size; the values are once, few, many and, for expanded clones, a class.

. | . | TRBJ2-2 | TRBV4-1 | TGCGCCAGCAGCCTAGGTGGGAGGATGAACACCGGGGAGCTGTTTTTT | CASSLGGRMNTGELFF
few | TRBD1 | TRBJ1-3 | TRBV29-1 | TGCAGCGCGTGGGACAGTCCAGGAAACACCATATATTTT | CSAWDSPGNTIYF
few | . | TRBJ2-7 | TRBV4-1 | TGCGCCAGCAGTCAGAGAGGGTTCGAGCAGTACTTC | CASSQRGFEQYF
few | TRBD2 | TRBJ2-3 | TRBV10-3 | TGTGCCATCAGCCAAACTAGCGGGGGAAGCACAGATACGCAGTATTTT | CAISQTSGGSTDTQYF
. | TRBD1 | TRBJ1-1 | TRBV29-1 | TGCAGCGCCGTACGGGACAGGGGGCATGTGAACACTGAAGCTTTCTTT | CSAVRDRGHVNTEAFF
. | . | TRBJ1-2 | TRBV12-3/TRBV12-4 | TGTGCCAGCAGTGTTTCATCCTATGGCTACACCTTC | CASSVSSYGYTF
. | . | TRBJ1-2 | TRBV3-1 | TGTGCCAGCAGCCAAGAAGGAGTACTCATTTCTAACTATGGCTACACCTTC | CASSQEGVLISNYGYTF
many | . | TRBJ1-6 | TRBV7-3 | TGTGCCAGCAGCTTAGTCCGGAATTCACCCCTCCACTTT | CASSLVRNSPLHF
many | TRBD1 | TRBJ1-5 | TRBV18 | TGTGCCAGCGCCGATCCCGGGACAGTGAATCAGCCCCAGCATTTT | CASADPGTVNQPQHF
many | . | TRBJ1-2 | TRBV29-1 | TGCAGCGTTATGCTCTCCGAAAACTATGGCTACACCTTC | CSVMLSENYGYTF
. | . | TRBJ2-3 | TRBV29-1 | TGCAGCGGGGAACAGGGAGCAGATACGCAGTATTTT | CSGEQGADTQYF
. | . | TRBJ2-7 | TRBV15 | TGTGCCACCAGCAGGGACGGACCCTACGAGCAGTACTTC | CATSRDGPYEQYF
. | . | TRBJ1-1 | TRBV9 | TGTGCCAGCAGCACCGGAATGAACACTGAAGCTTTCTTT | CASSTGMNTEAFF
few | TRBD1 | TRBJ1-4 | TRBV18 | TGTGCCAGCTCGCGGGACAGAAATGAAAAACTGTTTTTT | CASSRDRNEKLFF
. | TRBD1 | TRBJ1-2 | TRBV7-2 | TGTGCCAGCAGCTTAGGACAGGGGAGGGACTATGGCTACACCTTC | CASSLGQGRDYGYTF
few | . | TRBJ2-7 | TRBV7-9 | TGTGCCAGCAGCCCCCCCACTACGTTCTCCTACGAGCAGTACTTC | CASSPPTTFSYEQYF
many | . | TRBJ1-1 | TRBV12-5 | TGTGCTAGTGGTTTGGTTAAGGGGAGGGAAGCTTTCTTT | CASGLVKGREAFF
. | . | TRBJ1-5 | TRBV15 | TGTGCCACCAGAGCTGGAAGGGGTTATAGCAATCAGCCCCAGCATTTT | CATRAGRGYSNQPQHF
. | . | TRBJ2-5 | TRBV7-6 | TGTGCCAGCAGCTTAGGGGCCAGCAGTCAAGAGACCCAGTACTTC | CASSLGASSQETQYF
. | TRBD2 | TRBJ2-3 | TRBV20-1 | TGCAGTGCTAGAGAAAGGACTAGCTTAAGCACAGATACGCAGTATTTT | CSARERTSLSTDTQYF
. | . | TRBJ2-1 | TRBV3-1 | TGTGCCAGCAGCCGTTCCCAGGGTACCTACAATGAGCAGTTCTTC | CASSRSQGTYNEQFF
. | TRBD1 | TRBJ2-3 | TRBV5-8 | TGTGCCAGCAGACAGGGGCTAACAGATACGCAGTATTTT | CASRQGLTDTQYF
many | TRBD1 | TRBJ1-6 | TRBV20-1 | TGCAGTGCTAGGGGACAGGGGCTTCATAATTCACCCCTCCACTTT | CSARGQGLHNSPLHF
many | TRBD2 | TRBJ2-5 | TRBV2 | TGTGCCAGCAGTGCCGGAAGCGGGGGCCCCAACGAAGAGACCCAGTACTTC | CASSAGSGGPNEETQYF
few | . | TRBJ2-3 | TRBV7-6 | TGTGCCAGCAGCTTAGAATTCGCAGATACGCAGTATTTT | CASSLEFADTQYF
. | TRBD1 | TRBJ1-2 | TRBV19 | TGTGCCAGTAGTAACCGACAGGGGGCCGGCTACACCTTC | CASSNRQGAGYTF
. | . | TRBJ1-1 | TRBV18 | TGTGCCAGCTCATCGGACATGAACACTGAAGCTTTCTTT | CASSSDMNTEAFF
. | . | TRBJ2-1 | TRBV9 | TGTGCCAGCAGCGCTTGGGAGGGGGATGAGCAGTTCTTC | CASSAWEGDEQFF
few | TRBD2 | TRBJ2-1 | TRBV3-1 | TGTGCCAGCAGCCAAGGACTAGCGGGGGCTAATGAGCAGTTCTTC | CASSQGLAGANEQFF
few | . | TRBJ1-5 | TRBV9 | TGTGCCAGCAGCGTAGCAGGACAAATTTATCAGCCCCAGCATTTT | CASSVAGQIYQPQHF
. | . | TRBJ1-1 | TRBV20-1 | TGCAGTGCTAGAGGACCATTCGGCGGAGCTTTCTTT | CSARGPFGGAFF